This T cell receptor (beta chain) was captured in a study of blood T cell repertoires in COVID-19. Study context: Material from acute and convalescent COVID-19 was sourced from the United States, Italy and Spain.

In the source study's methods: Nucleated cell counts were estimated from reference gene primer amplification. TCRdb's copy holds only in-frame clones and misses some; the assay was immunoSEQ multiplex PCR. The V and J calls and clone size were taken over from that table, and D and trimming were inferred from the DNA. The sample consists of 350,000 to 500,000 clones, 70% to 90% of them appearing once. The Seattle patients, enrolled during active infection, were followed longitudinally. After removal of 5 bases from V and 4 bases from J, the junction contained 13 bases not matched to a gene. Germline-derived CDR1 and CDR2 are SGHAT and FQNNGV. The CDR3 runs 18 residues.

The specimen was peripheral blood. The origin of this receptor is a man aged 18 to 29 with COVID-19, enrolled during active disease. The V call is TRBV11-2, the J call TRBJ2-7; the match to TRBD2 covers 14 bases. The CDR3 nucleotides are TGTGCCAGCAGCCAAGAGTTGACTAGCGGGGGGGTTGGGTACGAGCAGTACTTC. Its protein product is CASSQELTSGGVGYEQYF.